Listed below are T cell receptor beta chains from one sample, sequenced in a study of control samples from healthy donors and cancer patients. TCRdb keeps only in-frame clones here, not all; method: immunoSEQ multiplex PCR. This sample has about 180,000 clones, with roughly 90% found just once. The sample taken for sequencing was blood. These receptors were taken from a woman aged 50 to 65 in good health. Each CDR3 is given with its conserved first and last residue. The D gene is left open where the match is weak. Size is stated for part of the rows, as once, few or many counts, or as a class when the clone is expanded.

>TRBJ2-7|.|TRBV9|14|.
TGTACCAGCCGCGGGACCGGGGGCGGGGGCGAGCAGTACTTC
CTSRGTGGGGEQYF
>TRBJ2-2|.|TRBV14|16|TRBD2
TGTGCCAGCAGCCAGGGGAGCGGGACGCTGACCGGGGAGCTGTTTTTT
CASSQGSGTLTGELFF
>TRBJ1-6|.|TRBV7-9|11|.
TGTGCCAGCAGCTTAGGGCAGGGCATCGCCTTT
CASSLGQGIAF
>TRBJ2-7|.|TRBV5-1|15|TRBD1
TGCGCCAGCAGCTGGGGACAGGGGAGCTCCTACGAGCAGTACTTC
CASSWGQGSSYEQYF
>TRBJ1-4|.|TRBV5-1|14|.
TGCGCCAGCAGCTACGGGTCTACTAATGAAAAACTGTTTTTT
CASSYGSTNEKLFF
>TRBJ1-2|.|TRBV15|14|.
TGTGCCACCAGCAGAGATGCGAATTCAGGGGGCTACACCTTC
CATSRDANSGGYTF
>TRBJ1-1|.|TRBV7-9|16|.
TGTGCCAGCAGCCCACCCGGGGCGGGCGTGAACACTGAAGCTTTCTTT
CASSPPGAGVNTEAFF
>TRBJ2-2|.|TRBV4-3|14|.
TGCGCCAGCAGCCAAGACTCTGGCACCGGGGAGCTGTTTTTT
CASSQDSGTGELFF
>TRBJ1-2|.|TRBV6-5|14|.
TGTGCCAGCAGTTACTCCGGGACCCAAAGGGGCTACACCTTC
CASSYSGTQRGYTF
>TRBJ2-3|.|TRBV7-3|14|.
TGTGCCAGCAGCCCTCGACAGATAACAGATACGCAGTATTTT
CASSPRQITDTQYF
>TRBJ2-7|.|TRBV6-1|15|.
TGTGCCAGCAGTGAAGGGACAGCCCCAACCTACGAGCAGTACTTC
CASSEGTAPTYEQYF
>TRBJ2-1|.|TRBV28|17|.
TGTGCCAGCAGCATGGACAGTTCTTTAAGCTCCTACAATGAGCAGTTCTTC
CASSMDSSLSSYNEQFF
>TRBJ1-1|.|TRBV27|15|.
TGTGCCAGCAGTTTATCAGGGGCAGGGAACACTGAAGCTTTCTTT
CASSLSGAGNTEAFF
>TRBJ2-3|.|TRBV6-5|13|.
TGTGCCAGCAGTTTAACTAGCACAGATACGCAGTATTTT
CASSLTSTDTQYF
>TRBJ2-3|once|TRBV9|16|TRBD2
TGTGCCAGCACTGGAAGTGGCGGGAGTGGAACAGATACGCAGTATTTT
CASTGSGGSGTDTQYF
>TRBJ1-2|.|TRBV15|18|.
TGTGCCACCAGCAGAGACAATTCGGGAACAGGAGGAGGATATGGCTACACCTTC
CATSRDNSGTGGGYGYTF
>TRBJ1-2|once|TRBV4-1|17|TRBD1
TGCGCCAGCAGCCAAGTTGGAAGGGACAGCACTAACTATGGCTACACCTTC
CASSQVGRDSTNYGYTF
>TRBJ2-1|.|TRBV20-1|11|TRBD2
TGCAGTGCGCCCTGGACTAGGTCGCAGTTCTTC
CSAPWTRSQFF
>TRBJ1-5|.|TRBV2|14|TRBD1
TGTGCCAGCGGAGGGGGCTTCCCAACTCAGCCCCAGCATTTT
CASGGGFPTQPQHF
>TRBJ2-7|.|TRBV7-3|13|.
TGTGCCAGCAGCTTAGGCCAGGCTAGCGAGCAGTACTTC
CASSLGQASEQYF
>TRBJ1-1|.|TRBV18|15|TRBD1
TGTGCCAGCTCAGTCCTCGGGACAGTAGACACTGAAGCTTTCTTT
CASSVLGTVDTEAFF
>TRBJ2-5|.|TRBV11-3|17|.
TGTGCCAGCAGCTTAATGGGCGGGGCGGCGGGACAAGAGACCCAGTACTTC
CASSLMGGAAGQETQYF